These 22 T cell receptor beta chains share one sample of origin, sequenced in a study of blood T cell repertoires in COVID-19. The repertoire was sequenced with immunoSEQ multiplex PCR; TCRdb's copy has only in-frame clones and lacks some. This sample has 200,000 or so clones; about four fifths occur once, and the top ten carry about 4.6%. Sequenced input: PBMCs or T cells enriched from blood (not recorded which). These receptor sequences come from a woman aged 50 to 60 who had been exposed to COVID-19.

V usage is TRBV19 and J usage is TRBJ1-4; D may be TRBD1 (6 bases). The CDR3 loop spans 17 amino acids. CDR1 LNHDA and CDR2 SQIVND come from the germline V gene (reference sequence). V was cut by 5 bases and J by 4 bases, with 20 bases left in between. The CDR3 reads CASSAKGPGQFNEKLFF. DNA for the CDR3: TGTGCCAGTAGTGCCAAAGGGCCTGGACAGTTTAATGAAAAACTGTTTTTT.

This sequence joins TRBV5-4 and TRBJ2-1, with TRBD1 identical over 7 bases. The CDR3 totals 17 residues. The V gene's germline CDR1 is SGHNT and CDR2 YYREEE (reference sequence). V was clipped by 2 bases and J by 1 base; unmatched bases: 9. The CDR3, as DNA: TGTGCCAGCAGCTTCGGGACAGCTCCTTTATCCTACAATGAGCAGTTCTTC. Its protein product is CASSFGTAPLSYNEQFF.

This chain connects TRBV7-2 to TRBJ2-3, with no clear D. Germline values: CDR1 SGHTA, CDR2 FQGNSA. The CDR3 has 14 residues. Trimming shortened V by 5 bases and J by 2 bases, and 11 bases separated the two germline ends. This chain's CDR3 is CASSPNAATDTQYF. The DNA of the CDR3 is TGTGCCAGCAGCCCAAACGCGGCCACAGATACGCAGTATTTT.

The chain recombines TRBV11-2 with TRBJ2-5; 8 bases are shared with TRBD2. Per germline, CDR1 SGHAT and CDR2 FQNNGV. The length of the CDR3 is 16 residues. V was clipped by 5 bases and J by 5 bases; unmatched bases: 13. The CDR3 coding sequence is TGTGCCAGCAGCCCTCGAGACGGGGGGGCCGGGGAGACCCAGTACTTC. It encodes CASSPRDGGAGETQYF.

The J gene is TRBJ2-3, the V gene TRBV27; 9 nucleotides align to TRBD2. The germline V gene has CDR1 MNHEY and CDR2 SMNVEV (reference sequence). V was pared by 3 bases and J by 0 bases, with 10 bases of the junction left unmatched. This CDR3 comprises 18 residues. CDR3 in DNA: TGTGCCAGCAGTTTGTCTAGCGGGGACCCATCTAGCACAGATACGCAGTATTTT. As protein: CASSLSSGDPSSTDTQYF.

The chain carries TRBV15 and TRBJ2-1; 7 bases are a match to TRBD1. From germline, CDR1 is LNHNV and CDR2 YYDKDF (reference sequence). The J segment lost 10 bases and the V segment lost 2 bases, leaving 5 bases of the junction unmatched. This CDR3 has 13 amino acids. The CDR3: CATSRPDREEQFF. The CDR3 DNA sequence: TGTGCCACCAGCAGACCTGACAGGGAAGAGCAGTTCTTC.

This chain joins TRBV6-4 and TRBJ2-3; 9 nucleotides match TRBD2. Trimming cost V 5 bases and J 4 bases; bases outside gene matches: 7. CDR1 is MRHNA and CDR2 is SNTAGT in the germline V gene. The CDR3 covers 15 residues. CDR3 DNA: TGTGCCAGCAGTTTGACTAGCGGAGGCCCAGATACGCAGTATTTT. Translation: CASSLTSGGPDTQYF.

This chain connects TRBV24-1 to TRBJ2-1; a weak D match, TRBD2 (6 bases). V was trimmed by 2 bases and J by 6 bases, leaving 13 bases between them. The CDR3 runs 15 residues. The germline gives CDR1 KGHDR, CDR2 SFDVKD. CDR3 DNA sequence: TGTGCCACCAGTGATTGGATTAGCGGAACCAATGAGCAGTTCTTC. This codes for CATSDWISGTNEQFF.

The chain recombines TRBV7-8 with TRBJ2-1; D is uncertain. The CDR3 is 15 amino acids. Germline V lookup: CDR1 SGHVS, CDR2 FQNEAQ. Trimming removed 5 bases from V and 4 bases from J, with 15 bases in between. The CDR3 region has the DNA TGTGCCAGCAGCCCGCGACTTGAGTGGTACAATGAGCAGTTCTTC. As protein: CASSPRLEWYNEQFF.

The rearrangement links TRBV5-1 to TRBJ2-7; 8 positions match TRBD1. The V segment lost 4 bases and the J segment 6 bases; nucleotides outside the gene matches: 15. This CDR3 comprises 16 residues. Germline V lookup: CDR1 SGHRS, CDR2 YFSETQ. The CDR3 sequence: CASSTVHGQGDGEQYF. Written as DNA, the CDR3 is TGCGCCAGCAGCACGGTACACGGACAGGGTGATGGCGAGCAGTACTTC.

Only one count was recorded for this clone. For the CDR3, the DNA is TGTGCCAGCAACCCGGACAGGGCGTTAAGCTACACCTTC. This codes for CASNPDRALSYTF. The chain combines TRBV28 with TRBJ1-2; 8 bases are shared with TRBD1. The ends lost 7 bases at V and 9 bases at J; junction bases unmatched: 10. The CDR3 has 13 amino acids. In germline, CDR1 is MDHEN, CDR2 SYDVKM.

This rearrangement joins TRBV6-5 to TRBJ1-1; TRBD1 might be the D (6 bases). The germline V and J ends were trimmed by 11 bases and 1 base, with 11 bases remaining between them. CDR1 MNHEY and CDR2 SVGAGI come from the germline V gene. CDR3 length equals 12 residues. The CDR3 DNA reads as TGTGCCGTTTCGACAGGGAACACTGAAGCTTTCTTT. This encodes CAVSTGNTEAFF.

The chain combines TRBV2 with TRBJ1-5, with 7 bases matching TRBD1. This CDR3 contains 14 residues. With V trimmed by 7 bases and J by 6 bases, 9 bases remained unmatched. The germline CDR1 and CDR2 sequences are SNHLY and FYNNEI. This chain's CDR3 is CASKRTGGIQPQHF. The CDR3 nucleotides are TGTGCCAGCAAAAGGACAGGCGGGATTCAGCCCCAGCATTTT.

This clone was counted between two and nine times. The chain joins TRBV7-2 to TRBJ1-6; a possible D gene is TRBD1 (6 bases). The CDR3 spans 15 residues. Trimming removed 0 bases from V and 8 bases from J, with 11 bases in between. Per germline, CDR1 SGHTA and CDR2 FQGNSA. The CDR3 loop reads CASSLAGGGHSPLHF. The CDR3 coding sequence is TGTGCCAGCAGCTTAGCAGGGGGGGGTCATTCACCCCTCCACTTT.

This sequence joins TRBV6-5 and TRBJ1-1; D not resolved. Trimming stripped 7 bases from V and 3 bases from J, with 12 bases between. The germline gives CDR1 MNHEY, CDR2 SVGAGI. The CDR3 is made up of 13 amino acids. CDR3 bases: TGTGCCAGCAACGAGGGCGTCTACACTGAAGCTTTCTTT. Amino acid sequence: CASNEGVYTEAFF.

The CDR3 DNA reads as TGTGCCAGCAAGAAACTGGGCGTGACCACTGAAGCTTTCTTT. It is translated as CASKKLGVTTEAFF. The V gene is TRBV5-6, the J gene TRBJ1-1; D not certain. Trimming took 6 bases from V and 4 from J, leaving 16 bases between them. The CDR3 extends over 14 amino acids. Germline V CDR1 and CDR2: SGHDT, YYEEEE. Based on the CDR3 plus reference TRBV5-6 and TRBJ1-1, the full variable domain is DAGVTQSPTHLIKTRGQQVTLRCSPKSGHDTVSWYQQALGQGPQFIFQYYEEEERQRGNFPDRFSGHQFPNYSSELNVNALLLGDSALYLCASKKLGVTTEAFFGQGTRLTVV.

The genes are TRBV18 and TRBJ2-2, with D unresolved. CDR1 is KGHSH, CDR2 LQKENI, per germline. The CDR3 is 14 residues long. The V and J ends lost 3 bases and 7 bases respectively, with 12 bases between them. The DNA for the CDR3 is TGTGCCAGCTCACCTGAACCGGGTGTCGGGGAGCTGTTTTTT. This translates into CASSPEPGVGELFF.

CDR3 sequence: CASSSSDRVRYGYTF. The CDR3 DNA is TGTGCCAGCAGCTCTTCAGACAGGGTGAGATATGGCTACACCTTC. The genes are TRBV7-9 and TRBJ1-2, with 7 nucleotides matching TRBD1. The CDR3 contains 15 residues. The junction had 10 bases not matched to a gene; V was cut back by 4 bases and J by 5 bases. Germline V gene data show CDR1 as SEHNR and CDR2 as FQNEAQ (reference sequence).

This clone was picked up many times. V and J are TRBV5-4 and TRBJ2-2, with 10 bases fitting TRBD1. This CDR3 is 15 amino acids long. Germline trimming cut 2 bases from V and 7 bases from J; bases unmatched to any gene: 5. Per the germline V gene, CDR1 is SGHNT and CDR2 is YYREEE (reference sequence). The CDR3 loop reads CASSFRDRGLGELFF. The CDR3 coding sequence is TGTGCCAGCAGCTTCCGGGACAGGGGACTCGGGGAGCTGTTTTTT.

This clone showed up just a few times. This sequence joins TRBV10-3 and TRBJ1-3, with a tentative D call TRBD1 (6 bases). The CDR3 covers 14 residues. V lost 6 bases and J lost 2, with 11 bases in between. The germline CDR1 and CDR2 sequences are ENHRY and SYGVKD. The CDR3 DNA is TGTGCCATCAGACAGGGTTCCGCTGGAAACACCATATATTTT. Translated: CAIRQGSAGNTIYF.

This clone was observed a few times. This chain uses TRBV6-2 or TRBV6-3 with TRBJ1-5; 7 positions match TRBD1. Trimming at V came to 5 bases and at J to 3 bases, leaving 13 bases not matched to a gene. The CDR3 loop spans 17 amino acids. The germline CDR1 and CDR2 sequences are MNHEY and SVGEGT. The DNA of the CDR3 is TGTGCCAGCAGTGGCGTTACAACAGGGGCCTTCAATCAGCCCCAGCATTTT. Translating gives CASSGVTTGAFNQPQHF.

The rearrangement links TRBV7-9 to TRBJ1-3; D remains unclear. The CDR3 covers 15 residues. V lost 7 bases, J lost 6 bases, and 19 bases lay in between. Germline V gene data show CDR1 as SEHNR and CDR2 as FQNEAQ (reference sequence). The CDR3 sequence is CASTRGSEEVNTIYF. The CDR3 DNA reads as TGTGCCAGCACTCGCGGCTCCGAGGAGGTAAACACCATATATTTT.